These 28 T cell receptor beta chains share one sample of origin, sequenced in a study of T-cell reconstitution after alpha-beta-depleted transplantation in children. TCRbeta library construction was performed incorporating unique molecular identifiers. One entry per CDR3 protein results from TCRdb running MiXCR on the PCR reads. Among 300,000 to 400,000 distinct CDR3 sequences listed, about an eighth were seen once. The sample was PBMCs, taken from the stem cell graft. The receptors were gathered from a human donor who donated a stem cell graft to a child with Fanconi anemia.

The chain recombines TRBV7-2 with TRBJ2-3; the match to TRBD2 covers 9 bases. Germline V gene data show CDR1 as SGHTA and CDR2 as FQGNSA. The CDR3 totals 14 residues. The V and J ends lost 3 bases and 7 bases, in that order; junction bases with no gene match: 5. The CDR3 DNA reads as TGTGCCAGCAGCTTTGGGACTAGCTCTTATACGCAGTATTTT. This codes for CASSFGTSSYTQYF.

This clonotype was detected ten times or more. The rearrangement uses TRBV7-8 and TRBJ1-2; D is unclear. Trimming shortened V by 1 base and J by 4 bases, and 10 bases separated the two germline ends. The length of the CDR3 is 14 residues. The germline CDR1 and CDR2 sequences are SGHVS and FQNEAQ. CDR3 amino acids: CASSLGEVGYGYTF. In nucleotides, the CDR3 is TGTGCCAGCAGCTTAGGCGAGGTTGGCTATGGCTACACCTTC.

This clonotype was picked up many times. The CDR3 spells CATSRDGKDTEAFF. In nucleotides, the CDR3 is TGTGCCACCAGCAGAGATGGGAAGGACACTGAAGCTTTCTTT. The rearrangement links TRBV15 to TRBJ1-1; no firm D call. CDR3 size: 14 residues. The germline CDR1 and CDR2 sequences are LNHNV and YYDKDF (reference sequence). Between the trimmed V and J ends, which lost 0 bases and 3 bases, there was a span of 8 bases.

This chain uses TRBV29-1 with TRBJ2-7; 10 bases are shared with TRBD1. Germline V gene data show CDR1 as SQVTM and CDR2 as ANQGSEA. Trimming removed 4 bases from V and 3 bases from J; junction bases left unmatched: 3. This CDR3 comprises 13 residues. CDR3 coding DNA: TGCAGCGTTGTAGGACAGGGGGGCTACGAGCAGTACTTC. Its translation: CSVVGQGGYEQYF.

The sample holds many counts of this clonotype. The V call is TRBV27, the J call TRBJ2-5, with D possibly being TRBD1 (6 bases). The germline CDR1 and CDR2 sequences are MNHEY and SMNVEV (reference sequence). The CDR3 runs to 12 residues. Deletions cut 7 bases from V and 2 bases from J, with 8 bases between. The CDR3 DNA reads as TGTGCCAGCAAACAGGGTCAAGAGACCCAGTACTTC. It translates to CASKQGQETQYF.

This clonotype was counted ten times or more. V gene TRBV9 combines with J gene TRBJ2-1; 10 bases map to TRBD1. V lost 3 bases and J lost 7; bases outside the gene matches: 10. The CDR3 has 16 residues. Germline assignment: CDR1 SGDLS and CDR2 YYNGEE. The CDR3 loop is CASSATGQGIGNEQFF. DNA of the CDR3: TGTGCCAGCAGCGCAACGGGACAGGGGATCGGGAATGAGCAGTTCTTC.

This clonotype was counted ten times or more. The J gene is TRBJ2-5, the V gene TRBV7-8; 9 bases align to TRBD2. V trimming: 3 bases; J trimming: 1 base; junction bases outside the gene matches: 0. There are 14 residues in the CDR3. Germline V lookup: CDR1 SGHVS, CDR2 FQNEAQ. CDR3 sequence (DNA): TGTGCCAGCAGCTTGACTAGCGGCCAAGAGACCCAGTACTTC. Translation gives CASSLTSGQETQYF. The full variable domain, completed using reference TRBV7-8 and TRBJ2-5, is GAGVSQSPRYKVAKRGQDVALRCDPISGHVSLFWYQQALGQGPEFLTYFQNEAQLDKSGLPSDRFFAERPEGSVSTLKIQRTQQEDSAVYLCASSLTSGQETQYFGPGTRLLVL.

The table lists this clonotype with many counts. V gene TRBV5-1 combines with J gene TRBJ2-6, with a possible D match to TRBD1 (6 bases). Trimming removed 5 bases at V and 2 bases at J, with 11 bases between. This CDR3 has 15 amino acids. In germline, CDR1 is SGHRS, CDR2 YFSETQ. The CDR3 here is CASRRDMTGANVLTF. CDR3 coding DNA: TGCGCCAGCAGGAGGGACATGACTGGGGCCAACGTCCTGACTTTC.

In this sample, this clonotype turned up many times. This rearrangement joins TRBV5-1 to TRBJ2-5, with a weak D call TRBD2 (6 bases). Looked up from germline, CDR1 is SGHRS and CDR2 is YFSETQ. Trimming left V 1 base short and J 1 base short, with 11 bases between. The CDR3 is 15 amino acids. The CDR3 loop is CASSLMGTAQETQYF. The CDR3 DNA reads as TGCGCCAGCAGCTTGATGGGGACTGCCCAAGAGACCCAGTACTTC. Full variable domain (remainder filled in from reference TRBV5-1 and TRBJ2-5): KAGVTQTPRYLIKTRGQQVTLSCSPISGHRSVSWYQQTPGQGLQFLFEYFSETQRNKGNFPGRFSGRQFSNSRSEMNVSTLELGDSALYLCASSLMGTAQETQYFGPGTRLLVL.

In its sample, this clonotype was seen many times. The chain links TRBV10-2 to TRBJ1-4; D remains ambiguous. Trimming stripped 6 bases from V and 8 bases from J, with 16 bases between. The CDR3 covers 14 residues. The germline gives CDR1 WSHSY, CDR2 SAAADI. CDR3 amino acids: CASSRESREEKLFF. As DNA, the CDR3 is TGCGCCAGCAGCCGGGAGAGTCGTGAGGAAAAACTGTTTTTT.

The chain recombines TRBV25-1 with TRBJ1-2; 10 positions match TRBD1. Germline CDR1 and CDR2: MGHDK and SYGVNS. The J segment lost 5 bases and the V segment lost 2 bases, leaving 8 bases of the junction unmatched. The CDR3 is 16 residues long. The CDR3, as DNA: TGTGCCAGCAGTGAACAGGCATTGGGACAGGGGTATGGCTACACCTTC. This sequence encodes CASSEQALGQGYGYTF.

This clonotype has ten or more counts. This sequence joins TRBV4-2 and TRBJ2-2, with D unclear. CDR1 LGHNA and CDR2 YNFKEQ come from the germline V gene. The CDR3 covers 11 residues. The V gene lost 6 bases and the J gene lost 4 bases, with 3 bases spanning the gap. CDR3 residues: CASSITGELFF. CDR3 nucleotide sequence: TGTGCCAGCAGTATCACCGGGGAGCTGTTTTTT.

The chain links TRBV7-9 to TRBJ1-1; D gene ambiguous. The germline V gene has CDR1 SEHNR and CDR2 FQNEAQ (reference sequence). Trimming removed 10 bases from V and 1 base from J, with 7 bases in between. This CDR3 comprises 11 residues. The CDR3 coding sequence is TGTGCCACCGGACCGAACACTGAAGCTTTCTTT. Its protein product is CATGPNTEAFF.

This clonotype was recorded a few times. The CDR3 coding sequence is TGTGCCAGCAGCCCCATCATGGCCGGGCCCCCCTACGAGCAGTACTTC. It translates to CASSPIMAGPPYEQYF. V and J are TRBV3-1 and TRBJ2-7, with no clear D. Germline assignment: CDR1 LGHDT and CDR2 YNNKEL (reference sequence). The CDR3 spans 16 residues. V lost 4 bases and J 2 bases, leaving 18 bases between the germline ends.

The genes are TRBV4-1 and TRBJ2-7, with a weak D call TRBD1 (6 bases). Trimming shortened V by 4 bases and J by 3 bases, and 16 bases separated the two germline ends. The CDR3 spans 15 residues. CDR1 is MGHRA, CDR2 YSYEKL, per germline. Here the CDR3 reads CASSPGAGVLYEQYF. The CDR3 nucleotides are TGCGCCAGCAGCCCAGGGGCAGGGGTCCTCTACGAGCAGTACTTC.

This clonotype was recorded at least ten times. V usage is TRBV5-6 and J usage is TRBJ1-1, with 8 bases matching TRBD1. V gave up 4 bases and J gave up 1 base; unmatched junction bases: 9. The germline V gene encodes CDR1 SGHDT and CDR2 YYEEEE. This CDR3 is built from 16 residues. The DNA of the CDR3 is TGTGCCAGCAGCCCCGGACAGGGAGGTTGGAACACTGAAGCTTTCTTT. This sequence encodes CASSPGQGGWNTEAFF.

This clonotype was seen only a few times. The DNA for the CDR3 is TGCGCCAGCAGCCAGCAGGGAGGGGGCACTGAAGCTTTCTTT. Translation gives CASSQQGGGTEAFF. This chain connects TRBV5-1 to TRBJ1-1, with a possible D match to TRBD1 (6 bases). Trimming took off 4 bases at V and 4 bases at J, with 14 bases between the two ends. The germline V gene has CDR1 SGHRS and CDR2 YFSETQ. The CDR3 loop spans 14 amino acids.

The V and J genes are TRBV20-1 and TRBJ1-5; D is possibly TRBD1 (6 bases). The V end lost 3 bases, the J end lost 7 bases, and 13 bases lay between the germline ends. There are 13 residues in the CDR3. CDR1 is DFQATT and CDR2 is SNEGSKA in the germline V gene (reference sequence). Here the CDR3 DNA reads TGCAGTGCTAGTACAGGGTTAGAGCAGCCCCAGCATTTT. Translating it yields CSASTGLEQPQHF.

This chain joins TRBV15 and TRBJ2-6; D not resolved. The CDR3 length is 14 residues. Germline V lookup: CDR1 LNHNV, CDR2 YYDKDF (reference sequence). V lost 0 bases to trimming and J lost 4 bases, with 4 bases between them. The DNA for the CDR3 is TGTGCCACCAGCAGAGATAACGGGGCCAACGTCCTGACTTTC. It translates to CATSRDNGANVLTF.

This clonotype showed up just a few times. The V gene is TRBV29-1, the J gene TRBJ2-5, with TRBD2 as a possible D gene (6 bases). Germline CDR1 SQVTM, CDR2 ANQGSEA. With 7 bases removed from V and 1 base from J, the gap between germline ends came to 13 bases. CDR3 size: 13 residues. CDR3 sequence (DNA): TGCAGCGCGGGAGACAGCCTCCAAGAGACCCAGTACTTC. Translated, it gives CSAGDSLQETQYF.

This clonotype was picked up many times. V and J are TRBV12-3 or TRBV12-4 and TRBJ2-2; the match to TRBD1 covers 11 bases. The V and J ends lost 10 bases and 4 bases, in that order; junction bases with no gene match: 5. This CDR3 spans 14 amino acids. The CDR3 reads CATQGQGGTGELFF. CDR3 in DNA: TGTGCCACCCAGGGACAGGGGGGCACCGGGGAGCTGTTTTTT.

This clonotype was found a few times. The chain employs TRBV20-1 and TRBJ1-1; D is possibly TRBD1 (6 bases). The CDR3 runs 14 residues. In germline, CDR1 is DFQATT, CDR2 SNEGSKA (reference sequence). With 0 bases removed from V and 7 bases from J, the gap between germline ends came to 15 bases. The DNA for the CDR3 is TGCAGTGCTAGAGATAGTCGGAAGGGGGATGAAGCTTTCTTT. Translation: CSARDSRKGDEAFF.

In its sample, this clonotype was seen many times. The chain couples TRBV7-9 to TRBJ2-5; D is undetermined. The CDR3 extends over 13 amino acids. The germline CDR1 and CDR2 sequences are SEHNR and FQNEAQ (reference sequence). Trimming removed 5 bases at V and 4 bases at J, with 11 bases between. The CDR3 is CASSNDPGETQYF. The CDR3 nucleotides are TGTGCCAGCAGCAACGACCCGGGAGAGACCCAGTACTTC.

This clonotype was counted only a few times. The DNA of the CDR3 is TGTGCCAGCAGTGAAGAGACTAGCGGGGGGGCGTCGCAGTATTTT. Residues: CASSEETSGGASQYF. The chain carries TRBV6-1 and TRBJ2-3; 14 bases map to TRBD2. The germline V gene encodes CDR1 MNHNS and CDR2 SASEGT. Germline trimming cut 1 base from V and 10 bases from J; bases unmatched to any gene: 4. The CDR3 loop spans 15 amino acids.

DNA for the CDR3: TGCGCCAGCAGCTCGGCGGGACAGAACACTGAAGCTTTCTTT. Protein: CASSSAGQNTEAFF. The genes are TRBV5-1 and TRBJ1-1, with D perhaps matching TRBD1 (6 bases). CDR3 length equals 14 residues. Germline-derived CDR1 and CDR2 are SGHRS and YFSETQ. The V end was cut by 3 bases, the J end by 1 base, with 10 bases between.

This clonotype was counted many times. This chain joins TRBV27 and TRBJ2-3, with 8 nucleotides matching TRBD1. The V gene's germline CDR1 is MNHEY and CDR2 SMNVEV (reference sequence). The CDR3 spans 13 residues. Trimming at V came to 8 bases and at J to 6 bases, leaving 7 bases not matched to a gene. This CDR3 is CASLGQGIDTQYF. CDR3 sequence (DNA): TGTGCCAGCCTAGGACAGGGTATCGATACGCAGTATTTT.

This clonotype occurred a few times. The chain employs TRBV6-6 and TRBJ1-1; TRBD1 might be the D (5 bases). Trimming left V 5 bases short and J 8 bases short, with 9 bases between. This CDR3 has 11 residues. Germline assignment: CDR1 MNHNY and CDR2 SVGAGI (reference sequence). As DNA, the CDR3 is TGTGCCAGCAGTCTGGACAAAGAAGCTTTCTTT. Its translation: CASSLDKEAFF.

This clonotype was observed many times. V gene TRBV4-2 combines with J gene TRBJ2-1, with TRBD2 as a possible D gene (5 bases). The CDR3 is 15 amino acids. The germline V and J ends were trimmed by 3 bases and 7 bases, with 16 bases remaining between them. From germline, CDR1 is LGHNA and CDR2 YNFKEQ. CDR3 coding DNA: TGTGCCAGCAGCCAGGCGGGCGGCGAACTAAATGAGCAGTTCTTC. Its protein product is CASSQAGGELNEQFF.